This T cell receptor (beta chain) was observed in a study of OX40 agonist ivuxolimab in advanced cancers. This CDR3 has 15 amino acids. V dropped 0 bases and J dropped 6 bases, with 9 bases sitting between them. CDR1 is LGHNA and CDR2 is YNFKEQ in the germline V gene. Findings and limits, study-wide: Expanded clones belonging to CD8+ T cells outnumbered, on average, those of CD4+. A proportion of nonresponders additionally exhibited low normalized T-cell clonal expansion. By week 6 at 0.1 to 3.0 mg/kg, blood CD4+ and CD8+ T cells had expanded clonally. Still undetermined is the antigen specificity of the expanded peripheral T cells.

TCRdb's copy holds only in-frame clones and misses some; the assay was immunoSEQ multiplex PCR. The sample consists of around 76,000 clones, roughly 78% of them appearing once. As to this clone: Antigen: not known.

This sequence joins TRBV4-2 and TRBJ1-6, with unresolved D. Sequencing used CD4+ or CD8+ T cells sorted from blood, obtained in a trial of the OX40 agonist ivuxolimab. The receptor was isolated from an adult with an advanced solid tumor such as melanoma, head and neck, liver or kidney cancer. CDR3 DNA: TGTGCCAGCAGCCAAGATAGAAAGGTTAATTCACCCCTCCACTTT. Translated: CASSQDRKVNSPLHF.